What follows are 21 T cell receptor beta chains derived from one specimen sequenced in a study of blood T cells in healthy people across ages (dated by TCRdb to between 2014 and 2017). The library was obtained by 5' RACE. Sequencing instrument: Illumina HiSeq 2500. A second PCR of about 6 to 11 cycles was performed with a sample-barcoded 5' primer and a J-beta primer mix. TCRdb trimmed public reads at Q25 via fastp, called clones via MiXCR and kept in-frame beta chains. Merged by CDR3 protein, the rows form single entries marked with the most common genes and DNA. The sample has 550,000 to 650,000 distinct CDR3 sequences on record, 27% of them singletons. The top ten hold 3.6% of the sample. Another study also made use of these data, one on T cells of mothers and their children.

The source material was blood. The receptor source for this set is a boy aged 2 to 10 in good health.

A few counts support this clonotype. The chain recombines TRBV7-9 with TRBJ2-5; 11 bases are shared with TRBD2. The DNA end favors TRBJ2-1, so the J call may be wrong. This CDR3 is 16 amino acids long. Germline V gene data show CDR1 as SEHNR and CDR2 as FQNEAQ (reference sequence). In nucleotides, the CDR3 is TGTGCCAGCAGCCTCCGGACTAGCGGGCACCTCAATGAGCAGTTCTTC. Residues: CASSLRTSGHLNEQFF.

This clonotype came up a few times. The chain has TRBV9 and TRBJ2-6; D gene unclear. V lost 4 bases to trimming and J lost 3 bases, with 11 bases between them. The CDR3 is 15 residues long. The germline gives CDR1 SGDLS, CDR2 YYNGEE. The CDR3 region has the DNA TGTGCCAGCAGCTTCGGTTTCGATGGGGCCAACGTCCTGACTTTC. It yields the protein CASSFGFDGANVLTF.

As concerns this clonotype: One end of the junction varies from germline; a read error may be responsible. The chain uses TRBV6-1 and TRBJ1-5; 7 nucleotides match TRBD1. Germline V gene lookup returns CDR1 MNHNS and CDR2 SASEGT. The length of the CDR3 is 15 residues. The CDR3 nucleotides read TGTGCCAGCAGGGGAGGGACAGTAGGCAACCAGCCCCAGCATTTT. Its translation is CASRGGTVGNQPQHF.

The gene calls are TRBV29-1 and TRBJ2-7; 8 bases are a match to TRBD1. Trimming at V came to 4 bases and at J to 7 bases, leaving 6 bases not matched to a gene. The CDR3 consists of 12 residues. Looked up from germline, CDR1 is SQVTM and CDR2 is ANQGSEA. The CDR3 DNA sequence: TGCAGCGTTGTGACAGGGGCCCTGGAGCAGTACTTC. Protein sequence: CSVVTGALEQYF.

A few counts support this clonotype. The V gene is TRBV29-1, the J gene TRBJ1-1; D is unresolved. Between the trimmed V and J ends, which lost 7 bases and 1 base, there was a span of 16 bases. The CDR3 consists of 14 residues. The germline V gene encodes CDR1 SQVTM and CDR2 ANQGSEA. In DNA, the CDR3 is TGCAGCGGCCGCGCGGGGAGCCCGAACACTGAAGCTTTCTTT. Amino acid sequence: CSGRAGSPNTEAFF.

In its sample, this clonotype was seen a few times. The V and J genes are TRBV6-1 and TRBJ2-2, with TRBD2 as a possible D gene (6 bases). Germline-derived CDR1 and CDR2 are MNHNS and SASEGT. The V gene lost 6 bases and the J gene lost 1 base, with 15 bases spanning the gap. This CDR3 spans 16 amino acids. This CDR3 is CASSLEGYGNTGELFF. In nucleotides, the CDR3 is TGTGCCAGCAGCTTGGAGGGGTACGGGAACACCGGGGAGCTGTTTTTT.

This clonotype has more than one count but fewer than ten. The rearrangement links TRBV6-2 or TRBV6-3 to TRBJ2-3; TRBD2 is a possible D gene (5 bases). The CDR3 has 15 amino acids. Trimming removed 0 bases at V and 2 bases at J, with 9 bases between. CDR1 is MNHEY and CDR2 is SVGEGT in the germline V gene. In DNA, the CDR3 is TGTGCCAGCAGTTACTCTGGACTTGCCACAGATACGCAGTATTTT. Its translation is CASSYSGLATDTQYF.

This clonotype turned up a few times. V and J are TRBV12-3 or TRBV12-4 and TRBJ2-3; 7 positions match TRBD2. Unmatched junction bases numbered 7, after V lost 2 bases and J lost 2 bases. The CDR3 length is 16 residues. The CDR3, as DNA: TGTGCCAGCAGTTTATGGTCTAGCGGTGTCACAGATACGCAGTATTTT. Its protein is CASSLWSSGVTDTQYF.

Here the CDR3 DNA reads TGCAGTGCCCCGAGGGTCGGGACTAGCGCTTCCTATGAGCAGTTCTTC. Residues: CSAPRVGTSASYEQFF. The chain couples TRBV20-1 to TRBJ2-5; 10 nucleotides match TRBD2. Gene TRBJ2-1 matches the end of the DNA better, so the J call may be wrong. CDR3 length equals 16 residues. Germline V lookup: CDR1 DFQATT, CDR2 SNEGSKA (reference sequence).

CDR3 region: CASSLEAGGPTETQYF. The CDR3 coding sequence is TGCGCCAGCAGCTTGGAAGCGGGGGGGCCAACAGAGACCCAGTACTTC. V gene TRBV5-1 combines with J gene TRBJ2-5; 10 positions match TRBD2. There are 16 residues in the CDR3. Looked up from germline, CDR1 is SGHRS and CDR2 is YFSETQ. V lost 0 bases, J lost 4 bases, and 6 bases stayed unmatched.

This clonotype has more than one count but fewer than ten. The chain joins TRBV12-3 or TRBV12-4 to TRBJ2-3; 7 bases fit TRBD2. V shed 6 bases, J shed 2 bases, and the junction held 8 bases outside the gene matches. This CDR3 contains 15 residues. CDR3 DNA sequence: TGTGCCAGCAGCAGGAGGAGCGGGAACACAGATACGCAGTATTTT. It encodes CASSRRSGNTDTQYF.

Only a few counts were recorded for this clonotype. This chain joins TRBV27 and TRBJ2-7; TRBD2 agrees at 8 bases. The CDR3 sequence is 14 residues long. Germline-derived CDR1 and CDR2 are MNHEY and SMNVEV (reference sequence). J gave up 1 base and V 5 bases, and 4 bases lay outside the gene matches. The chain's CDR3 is CASSRLALSYEQYF. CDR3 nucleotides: TGTGCCAGCAGTAGACTAGCGCTTTCCTACGAGCAGTACTTC.

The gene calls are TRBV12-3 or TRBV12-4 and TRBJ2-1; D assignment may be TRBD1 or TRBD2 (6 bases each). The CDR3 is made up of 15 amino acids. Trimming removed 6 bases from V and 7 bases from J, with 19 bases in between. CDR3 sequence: CASSIGGRRRNEQFF. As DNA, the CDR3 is TGTGCCAGCAGCATCGGGGGCCGCAGGAGGAATGAGCAGTTCTTC.

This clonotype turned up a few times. CDR3 coding DNA: TGCAGTGCTAGTGGGTCGGGACAGAGTAACACCGGGGAGCTGTTTTTT. It codes for CSASGSGQSNTGELFF. This chain joins TRBV20-1 and TRBJ2-2, with TRBD1 identical over 7 bases. J lost 2 bases, V lost 3 bases, and 9 bases had no gene match. Germline CDR1 is DFQATT and CDR2 is SNEGSKA (reference sequence). The CDR3 consists of 16 residues.

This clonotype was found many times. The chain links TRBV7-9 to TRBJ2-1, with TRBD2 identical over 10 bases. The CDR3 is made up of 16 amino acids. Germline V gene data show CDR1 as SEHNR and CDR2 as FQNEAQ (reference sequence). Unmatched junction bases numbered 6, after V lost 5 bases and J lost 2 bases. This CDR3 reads CASSLKREGTYNEQFF. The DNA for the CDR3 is TGTGCCAGCAGCCTTAAGCGGGAGGGCACCTACAATGAGCAGTTCTTC.

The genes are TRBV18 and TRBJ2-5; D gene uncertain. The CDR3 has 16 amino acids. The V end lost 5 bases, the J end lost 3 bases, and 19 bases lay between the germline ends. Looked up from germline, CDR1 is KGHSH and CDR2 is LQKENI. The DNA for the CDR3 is TGTGCCAGCTCAATCGGGTTCCAGGACCCAAAAGAGACCCAGTACTTC. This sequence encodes CASSIGFQDPKETQYF.

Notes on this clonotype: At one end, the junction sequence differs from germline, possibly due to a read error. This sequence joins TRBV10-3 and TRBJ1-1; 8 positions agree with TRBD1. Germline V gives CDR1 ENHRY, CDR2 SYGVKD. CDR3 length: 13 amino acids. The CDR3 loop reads CAIRGQEGTETFF. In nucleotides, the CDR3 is TGTGCCATCAGGGGACAGGAGGGCACTGAAACTTTCTTT.

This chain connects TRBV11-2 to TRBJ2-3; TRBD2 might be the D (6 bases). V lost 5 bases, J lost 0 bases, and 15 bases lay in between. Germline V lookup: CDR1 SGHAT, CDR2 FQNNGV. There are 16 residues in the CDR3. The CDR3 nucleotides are TGTGCCAGCAGCGTCAAGCGGGTCCTTAGCACAGATACGCAGTATTTT. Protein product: CASSVKRVLSTDTQYF.

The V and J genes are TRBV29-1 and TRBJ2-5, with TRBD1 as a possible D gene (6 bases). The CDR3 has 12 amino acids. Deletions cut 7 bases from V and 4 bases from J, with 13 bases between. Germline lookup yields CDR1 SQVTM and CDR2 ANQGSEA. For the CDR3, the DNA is TGCAGCGCCCGACAGGCGAGAGAGACCCAGTACTTC. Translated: CSARQARETQYF.

The CDR3 spells CATSDGDRGSAFF. CDR3 nucleotide sequence: TGTGCCACCAGTGACGGGGACAGGGGTTCAGCTTTCTTT. The chain joins TRBV24-1 to TRBJ1-1, with 10 bases identical to TRBD1. J gave up 10 bases and V 4 bases, and 5 bases lay outside the gene matches. In germline, CDR1 is KGHDR, CDR2 SFDVKD. This CDR3 comprises 13 residues.

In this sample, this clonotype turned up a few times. The CDR3 spells CSARATGNEKLFF. CDR3 DNA: TGCAGTGCTAGAGCAACGGGTAATGAAAAACTGTTTTTT. The gene calls are TRBV20-1 and TRBJ1-4; no firm D call. The CDR3 has 13 amino acids. Germline V gives CDR1 DFQATT, CDR2 SNEGSKA (reference sequence). With 1 base removed from V and 4 bases from J, the gap between germline ends came to 7 bases.